The entry below gives a single TCR beta chain sequence along with its context. The data were obtained in a study of T-cell memory formation after mild COVID-19. Each CDR3 protein gets one entry after TCRdb re-called the 5' RACE reads with MiXCR. Found here are about 450,000 distinct CDR3 sequences, less than 25% of them singletons; the top ten hold under 15%. This TCR was recovered from an adult woman who had mild COVID-19 (a few samples of this study predate the infection). Cell type and time point are not known. Sequencing input: PBMCs or a T cell subset sorted from them (not recorded which).

The CDR3 nucleotides read TGTGCCAGCAGTTCACGACTAGCGAACACAGATACGCAGTATTTT. It yields the protein CASSSRLANTDTQYF. V usage is TRBV12-3 or TRBV12-4 and J usage is TRBJ2-3, with 8 positions matching TRBD2. Trimming removed 4 bases from V and 2 bases from J; junction bases left unmatched: 5. The CDR3 sequence is 15 residues long.